This T cell receptor beta chain was identified during a study of cytomegalovirus exposure and HLA in healthy donors. The PCR contained 60 Vbeta and 13 Jbeta primers. The assay was immunoSEQ multiplex PCR, and TCRdb's table has in-frame clones only and misses some. The sample lists 130,000 or so clones; roughly 80% were seen once. Sequenced sample: PBMCs. The source is a man in his forties in good health and CMV-seronegative.

The CDR3 region is CASSQGAGDEKLFF. The DNA for the CDR3 is TGTGCCAGCAGCCAGGGGGCGGGGGATGAAAAACTGTTTTTT. The J gene is TRBJ1-4, the V gene TRBV7-9; 8 nucleotides line up with TRBD1. The V segment lost 5 bases and the J segment 6 bases; nucleotides outside the gene matches: 5. The CDR3 contains 14 residues. In germline, CDR1 is SEHNR, CDR2 FQNEAQ (reference sequence).